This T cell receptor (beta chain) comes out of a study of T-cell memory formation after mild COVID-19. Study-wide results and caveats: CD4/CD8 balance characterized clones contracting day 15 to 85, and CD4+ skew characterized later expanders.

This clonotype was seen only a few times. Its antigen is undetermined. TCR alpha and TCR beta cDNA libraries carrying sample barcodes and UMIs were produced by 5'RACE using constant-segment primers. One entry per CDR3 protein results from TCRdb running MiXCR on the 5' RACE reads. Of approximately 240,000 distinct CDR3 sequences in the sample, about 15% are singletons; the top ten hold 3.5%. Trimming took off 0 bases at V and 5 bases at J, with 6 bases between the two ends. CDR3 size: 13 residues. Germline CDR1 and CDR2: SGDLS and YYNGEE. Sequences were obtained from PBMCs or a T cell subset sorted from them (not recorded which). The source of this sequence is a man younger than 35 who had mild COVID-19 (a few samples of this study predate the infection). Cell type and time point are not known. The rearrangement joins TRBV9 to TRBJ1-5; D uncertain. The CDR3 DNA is TGTGCCAGCAGCGTAGGCGGGCATCAGCCCCAGCATTTT. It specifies CASSVGGHQPQHF.